This T cell receptor beta chain comes out of a study of graft-versus-host responses after intestinal transplantation. This clone was counted a few times. TCRdb's table, derived via immunoSEQ multiplex PCR, lists solely in-frame clones and lacks some. Here the sample spans about 98,000 clones, around 88% being singletons. CDR3 length: 15 residues. Germline assignment: CDR1 MGHRA and CDR2 YSYEKL. After removal of 3 bases from V and 2 bases from J, the junction contained 6 bases not matched to a gene. The J gene is TRBJ2-7, the V gene TRBV4-1; 8 bases align to TRBD1. The starting material was PBMCs, obtained 255 days after intestinal transplant. The clonotype comes from a human patient who received an intestinal transplant, so some T cells may come from the graft donor. The DNA for the CDR3 is TGCGCCAGCAGCCAGTACCGGGGACAGGCCTACGAGCAGTACTTC. This translates into CASSQYRGQAYEQYF.